The sequence of this TCR beta chain was determined in a study of lymphopenia after photon versus proton radiotherapy. Produced via immunoSEQ multiplex PCR; TCRdb's table is partial and in-frame only. The sample has roughly 45,000 clones, around 86% seen once. This clone has only a few counts. Looked up from germline, CDR1 is SNHLY and CDR2 is FYNNEI. Trimming cost V 7 bases and J 7 bases, with 8 bases left between them. The CDR3 extends over 11 amino acids. The sequence was obtained from a man in his forties with gastric cancer. The rearrangement links TRBV2 to TRBJ2-1, with D uncertain. Sequencing was performed on peripheral blood, taken from a patient treated with photon-based radiotherapy. Written as DNA, the CDR3 is TGTGCCAGCACCCCTTTGAATGAGCAGTTCTTC. This encodes CASTPLNEQFF.